This T cell receptor (beta chain) emerged from a study of beta chain features in type 1 diabetes. cDNA synthesis used the whole RNA isolate, giving expressed TCRB sequences. Sequencing of naive, central memory and regulatory T cell samples gave an average of roughly 4 million reads. Profiling relied on immunoSEQ multiplex PCR, and the TCRdb table lists in-frame clones only, not all of them. The sample records 200,000 to 250,000 clones, about 10% being singletons. The CDR3 extends over 12 amino acids. V was clipped by 0 bases and J by 6 bases, with 3 bases between them. CDR1 is LGHNT and CDR2 is FRNRAP in the germline V gene.

This clonotype was sampled from a woman between 18 and 29 years old in good health. Material: naive CD4+ T cells from blood. This rearrangement joins TRBV12-5 to TRBJ2-1; D unresolved. This chain's CDR3 is CASGLVANEQFF. The CDR3 region has the DNA TGTGCTAGTGGTTTGGTAGCCAATGAGCAGTTCTTC. Full variable domain (outside the CDR3, taken from reference TRBV12-5 and TRBJ2-1): DARVTQTPRHKVTEMGQEVTMRCQPILGHNTVFWYRQTMMQGLELLAYFRNRAPLDDSGMPKDRFSAEMPDATLATLKIQPSEPRDSAVYFCASGLVANEQFFGPGTRLTVL.